Below are 26 T cell receptor beta chains sequenced from a single sample in a study of cytomegalovirus exposure and HLA in healthy donors. PCR primers comprised 60 Vbeta and 13 Jbeta primers. Assay: immunoSEQ multiplex PCR; the TCRdb copy retains only in-frame clones and omits some. The repertoire consists of 150,000 to 200,000 clones, with 80% occurring once and the leading ten covering 1.9%. The sample comprised PBMCs. These receptors all come from a woman aged 25 to 45 in good health and CMV-seronegative.

The rearrangement links TRBV9 to TRBJ1-2, with a possible D match to TRBD1 (5 bases). Germline CDR1 and CDR2: SGDLS and YYNGEE. CDR3 length equals 16 residues. Trimming cost V 0 bases and J 8 bases, with 20 bases left between them. The CDR3 protein is CASSVDPSTGGKGYTF. As DNA, the CDR3 is TGTGCCAGCAGCGTAGACCCTTCTACGGGGGGGAAGGGCTACACCTTC.

The count of this clone is one. J is TRBJ2-3 and V is TRBV7-2; maybe TRBD1 (5 bases). Germline V gives CDR1 SGHTA, CDR2 FQGNSA. V was shortened by 5 bases and J by 2 bases, with 11 bases between the two germline ends. The CDR3 runs 14 residues. CDR3 region: CASSREDITDTQYF. The CDR3 DNA reads as TGTGCCAGCAGCCGTGAGGACATCACAGATACGCAGTATTTT. Full variable domain (missing parts from reference TRBV7-2 and TRBJ2-3): GAGVSQSPSNKVTEKGKDVELRCDPISGHTALYWYRQSLGQGLEFLIYFQGNSAPDKSGLPSDRFSAERTGGSVSTLTIQRTQQEDSAVYLCASSREDITDTQYFGPGTRLTVL.

This clone occurred once. V usage is TRBV7-2 and J usage is TRBJ1-2, with D maybe TRBD1 (6 bases). Germline V gene lookup returns CDR1 SGHTA and CDR2 FQGNSA. With 2 bases removed from V and 6 bases from J, the gap between germline ends came to 19 bases. The CDR3 extends over 16 amino acids. The CDR3 DNA is TGTGCCAGCAGCTTACGGCTCCAGGGGTCGGAAGATGGCTACACCTTC. Amino acids: CASSLRLQGSEDGYTF.

This clone has just a few counts. This chain connects TRBV7-9 to TRBJ2-1, with 8 bases lining up with TRBD1. Germline V gene lookup returns CDR1 SEHNR and CDR2 FQNEAQ (reference sequence). CDR3 length: 15 residues. After removal of 3 bases from V and 6 bases from J, the junction contained 7 bases not matched to a gene. The CDR3 DNA is TGTGCCAGCAGCTTGGGACAGGAGGTTGGCAATGAGCAGTTCTTC. Its protein is CASSLGQEVGNEQFF.

J is TRBJ2-7 and V is TRBV4-1; the match to TRBD1 covers 9 bases. This CDR3 is built from 16 residues. The germline gives CDR1 MGHRA, CDR2 YSYEKL. After removal of 5 bases from V and 2 bases from J, the junction contained 10 bases not matched to a gene. The CDR3 spells CASSAGMDRGAYEQYF. For the CDR3, the DNA is TGCGCCAGCAGCGCTGGAATGGACAGGGGAGCCTACGAGCAGTACTTC.

The rearrangement joins TRBV29-1 to TRBJ2-3; TRBD1 matches 9 bases. Germline values: CDR1 SQVTM, CDR2 ANQGSEA. CDR3 length: 14 residues. J gave up 4 bases and V 7 bases, and 9 bases lay outside the gene matches. The CDR3 DNA follows: TGCAGCGGAACCGGGACAGGGCCGTCAGATACGCAGTATTTT. Its translation: CSGTGTGPSDTQYF.

This clone has only one observation. This rearrangement joins TRBV2 to TRBJ2-7; TRBD2 is a possible D gene (6 bases). Trimming shortened V by 7 bases and J by 3 bases, and 10 bases separated the two germline ends. Germline CDR1 is SNHLY and CDR2 is FYNNEI. The CDR3 is 12 amino acids. CDR3 DNA: TGTGCCAGCAAAGGAGGGGTCTACGAGCAGTACTTC. Translation: CASKGGVYEQYF.

This rearrangement joins TRBV19 to TRBJ2-5; 7 bases agree with TRBD1. This CDR3 contains 13 residues. Per germline, CDR1 LNHDA and CDR2 SQIVND (reference sequence). Losses at the gene ends were 6 bases for V and 4 bases for J; bases not matched to a gene: 5. The CDR3 sequence: CASSRDSSETQYF. Here the CDR3 DNA reads TGTGCCAGTAGCCGGGACAGTTCAGAGACCCAGTACTTC.

The J gene is TRBJ1-5, the V gene TRBV7-7; 7 bases are shared with TRBD1. The CDR3 runs to 17 residues. V was pared by 5 bases and J by 0 bases, with 10 bases of the junction left unmatched. Germline CDR1 is SSHAT and CDR2 is FNYEAQ (reference sequence). CDR3 region: CASSVRDRDFSNQPQHF. The CDR3 DNA is TGTGCCAGCAGCGTCCGGGACAGAGACTTTAGCAATCAGCCCCAGCATTTT.

This chain uses TRBV7-9 with TRBJ2-7; D gene unclear. The CDR3 is 16 residues long. The germline V gene has CDR1 SEHNR and CDR2 FQNEAQ (reference sequence). Between the trimmed V and J ends, which lost 3 bases and 4 bases, there was a span of 19 bases. CDR3 in amino acids: CASSLSPNPQIYEQYF. The CDR3 nucleotides are TGTGCCAGCAGCTTGTCACCGAATCCACAAATTTACGAGCAGTACTTC.

V usage is TRBV6-1 and J usage is TRBJ2-7; D is perhaps TRBD2 (6 bases). This CDR3 is built from 14 residues. Germline CDR1 MNHNS, CDR2 SASEGT. The ends were cut back, 1 base at V and 4 bases at J, with 11 bases in the middle. Here the CDR3 reads CASSEGPEGYEQYF. The DNA of the CDR3 is TGTGCCAGCAGTGAAGGGCCGGAGGGATACGAGCAGTACTTC.

This clone appeared a few times. This chain links TRBV4-3 with TRBJ2-1, with TRBD2 matching over 9 bases. CDR3 length: 13 amino acids. The germline gives CDR1 LGHNA, CDR2 YSLEER. J lost 3 bases, V lost 8 bases, and 2 bases had no gene match. CDR3 in DNA: TGCGCCAGCGGACTAGCGCACTACAATGAGCAGTTCTTC. This codes for CASGLAHYNEQFF.

This clone has just one count. The rearrangement joins TRBV5-1 to TRBJ1-1, with D tentatively TRBD1 (5 bases). This CDR3 has 15 amino acids. V lost 0 bases and J lost 0, with 9 bases in between. Germline CDR1 SGHRS, CDR2 YFSETQ. The CDR3 DNA reads TGCGCCAGCAGCTTGGAGGGGTTTATGAACACTGAAGCTTTCTTT. This encodes CASSLEGFMNTEAFF. The full variable domain, completed using reference TRBV5-1 and TRBJ1-1, is KAGVTQTPRYLIKTRGQQVTLSCSPISGHRSVSWYQQTPGQGLQFLFEYFSETQRNKGNFPGRFSGRQFSNSRSEMNVSTLELGDSALYLCASSLEGFMNTEAFFGQGTRLTVV.

This clone was counted once. The chain has TRBV6-5 and TRBJ2-2; weak D call: TRBD2 (6 bases). The CDR3 is 13 amino acids. Trimming stripped 2 bases from V and 7 bases from J, with 8 bases between. Looked up from germline, CDR1 is MNHEY and CDR2 is SVGAGI. The CDR3 spells CASSYPEGGELFF. For the CDR3, the DNA is TGTGCCAGCAGTTACCCGGAGGGCGGGGAGCTGTTTTTT.

The chain combines TRBV11-2 with TRBJ1-6; 10 bases are a match to TRBD1. After removal of 6 bases from V and 8 bases from J, the junction contained 10 bases not matched to a gene. Germline V CDR1 and CDR2: SGHAT, FQNNGV. This CDR3 has 16 amino acids. In DNA form, the CDR3 reads TGTGCCAGCAGATTTACCGGGACAGGGGTGGATTCACCCCTCCACTTT. This translates into CASRFTGTGVDSPLHF.

The count of this clone is one. This chain uses TRBV7-2 with TRBJ2-5, with TRBD1 identical over 7 bases. The CDR3 is made up of 15 amino acids. Germline V lookup: CDR1 SGHTA, CDR2 FQGNSA. Trimming removed 6 bases from V and 1 base from J; junction bases left unmatched: 8. CDR3 sequence (DNA): TGTGCCAGCAGAACCGGGACAGCAATCCAAGAGACCCAGTACTTC. It specifies CASRTGTAIQETQYF.

The CDR3 nucleotides are TGTGCCAGTAGTATGACAGGGGGGGAAAACATTCAGTACTTC. Translating it yields CASSMTGGENIQYF. The chain carries TRBV19 and TRBJ2-4; 9 bases fit TRBD1. The CDR3 sequence is 14 residues long. V was pared by 3 bases and J by 5 bases, with 2 bases of the junction left unmatched. Germline V lookup: CDR1 LNHDA, CDR2 SQIVND (reference sequence).

This chain joins TRBV18 and TRBJ2-7; 7 nucleotides align to TRBD1. This CDR3 spans 21 amino acids. J gave up 2 bases and V 2 bases, and 24 bases lay outside the gene matches. Germline CDR1 and CDR2: KGHSH and LQKENI. CDR3 protein: CASSPGSAGPGVEGAPYEQYF. CDR3 bases: TGTGCCAGCTCACCAGGCTCGGCAGGACCAGGAGTAGAGGGGGCGCCCTACGAGCAGTACTTC.

V is TRBV7-7 and J is TRBJ2-3, with TRBD2 as a possible D gene (5 bases). The CDR3 has 14 residues. The V gene lost 5 bases and the J gene lost 0 bases, with 9 bases spanning the gap. The V gene's germline CDR1 is SSHAT and CDR2 FNYEAQ (reference sequence). Here the CDR3 reads CASSPSGSTDTQYF. The CDR3 DNA reads TGTGCCAGCAGCCCAAGCGGAAGCACAGATACGCAGTATTTT.

The genes are TRBV9 and TRBJ2-7; possible D gene TRBD1, 6 bases. Germline V gene data show CDR1 as SGDLS and CDR2 as YYNGEE. V dropped 4 bases and J dropped 0 bases, with 8 bases sitting between them. The CDR3 extends over 13 amino acids. CDR3 residues: CASSRQASYEQYF. The DNA of the CDR3 is TGTGCCAGCAGCCGACAGGCCTCCTACGAGCAGTACTTC. The whole variable domain, remainder taken from reference TRBV9 and TRBJ2-7, is DSGVTQTPKHLITATGQRVTLRCSPRSGDLSVYWYQQSLDQGLQFLIQYYNGEERAKGNILERFSAQQFPDLHSELNLSSLELGDSALYFCASSRQASYEQYFGPGTRLTVT.

This rearrangement joins TRBV6-5 to TRBJ2-3; D is perhaps TRBD2 (6 bases). V lost 3 bases and J lost 8, with 12 bases in between. Germline CDR1 MNHEY, CDR2 SVGAGI. This CDR3 is 13 amino acids long. CDR3 sequence: CASSYLGGGTQYF. CDR3 in DNA: TGTGCCAGCAGTTATCTGGGAGGAGGTACGCAGTATTTT.

The genes are TRBV2 and TRBJ2-1; possible D gene TRBD1, 5 bases. With 4 bases removed from V and 2 bases from J, the gap between germline ends came to 12 bases. CDR1 and CDR2 (germline): SNHLY, FYNNEI. CDR3 length: 15 residues. The CDR3 coding sequence is TGTGCCAGCAGTGTCCAGGGTGGCACCTACAATGAGCAGTTCTTC. Translated: CASSVQGGTYNEQFF.

The V gene is TRBV7-3, the J gene TRBJ1-1; D is ambiguous. The V and J ends lost 5 bases and 5 bases respectively, with 9 bases between them. The CDR3 loop spans 12 amino acids. CDR1 SGHTA and CDR2 FQGTGA come from the germline V gene. CDR3 amino acids: CASSQAGTEAFF. The CDR3 nucleotides are TGTGCCAGCAGCCAAGCGGGGACTGAAGCTTTCTTT.

This clone was found once. This chain links TRBV29-1 with TRBJ2-7; TRBD1 agrees at 7 bases. The CDR3 is 14 residues long. From germline, CDR1 is SQVTM and CDR2 ANQGSEA. V shed 6 bases and J 5 bases; nucleotides not matched to a gene: 13. CDR3 loop: CSVGKDRLNNEQYF. CDR3 coding DNA: TGCAGCGTCGGTAAGGACAGGTTAAACAACGAGCAGTACTTC.

The rearrangement links TRBV4-2 to TRBJ2-7; 7 bases are a match to TRBD1. The germline V gene has CDR1 LGHNA and CDR2 YNFKEQ. The V and J ends lost 0 bases and 2 bases, in that order; junction bases with no gene match: 4. The CDR3 totals 15 residues. The CDR3 DNA reads TGTGCCAGCAGCCAAGAGGAAGGGGGCCCCTACGAGCAGTACTTC. As protein: CASSQEEGGPYEQYF.

The chain is built from TRBV5-1 and TRBJ2-2; D gene uncertain. CDR1 SGHRS and CDR2 YFSETQ come from the germline V gene. This CDR3 contains 15 residues. V gave up 3 bases and J gave up 2 bases, with 11 bases separating them. DNA for the CDR3: TGCGCCAGCAGCTCCCAGACTGTAAACACCGGGGAGCTGTTTTTT. This encodes CASSSQTVNTGELFF. The full variable domain, with the rest looked up from reference TRBV5-1 and TRBJ2-2, is KAGVTQTPRYLIKTRGQQVTLSCSPISGHRSVSWYQQTPGQGLQFLFEYFSETQRNKGNFPGRFSGRQFSNSRSEMNVSTLELGDSALYLCASSSQTVNTGELFFGEGSRLTVL.